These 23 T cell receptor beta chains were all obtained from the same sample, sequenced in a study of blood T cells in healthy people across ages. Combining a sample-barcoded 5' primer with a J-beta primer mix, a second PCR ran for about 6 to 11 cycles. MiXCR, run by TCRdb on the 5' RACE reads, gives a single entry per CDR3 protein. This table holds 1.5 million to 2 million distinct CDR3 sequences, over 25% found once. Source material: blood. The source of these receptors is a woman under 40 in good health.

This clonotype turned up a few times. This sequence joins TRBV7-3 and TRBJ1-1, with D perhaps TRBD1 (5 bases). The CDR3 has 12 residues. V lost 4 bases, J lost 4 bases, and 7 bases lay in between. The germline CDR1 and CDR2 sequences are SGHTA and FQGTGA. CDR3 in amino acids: CASSYTGTEAFF. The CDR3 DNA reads TGTGCCAGCAGCTATACAGGCACTGAAGCTTTCTTT.

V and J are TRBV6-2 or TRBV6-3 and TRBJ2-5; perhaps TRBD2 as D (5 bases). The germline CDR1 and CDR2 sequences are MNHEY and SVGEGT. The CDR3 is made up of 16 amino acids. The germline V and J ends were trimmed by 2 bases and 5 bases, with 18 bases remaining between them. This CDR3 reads CASSYGAVLLGETQYF. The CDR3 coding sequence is TGTGCCAGCAGTTACGGAGCGGTCCTCCTAGGGGAGACCCAGTACTTC.

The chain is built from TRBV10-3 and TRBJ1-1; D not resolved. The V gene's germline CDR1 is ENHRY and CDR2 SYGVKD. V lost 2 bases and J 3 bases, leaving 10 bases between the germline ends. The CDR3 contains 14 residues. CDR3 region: CAISEKGGDTEAFF. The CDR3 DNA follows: TGTGCCATCAGTGAGAAGGGCGGGGACACTGAAGCTTTCTTT.

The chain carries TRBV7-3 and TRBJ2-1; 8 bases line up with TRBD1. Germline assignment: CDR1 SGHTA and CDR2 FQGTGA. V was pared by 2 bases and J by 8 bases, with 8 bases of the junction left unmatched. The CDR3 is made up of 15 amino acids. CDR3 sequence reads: CASSLEETGVDEQFF. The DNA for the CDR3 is TGTGCCAGCAGCTTAGAAGAGACAGGGGTGGATGAGCAGTTCTTC.

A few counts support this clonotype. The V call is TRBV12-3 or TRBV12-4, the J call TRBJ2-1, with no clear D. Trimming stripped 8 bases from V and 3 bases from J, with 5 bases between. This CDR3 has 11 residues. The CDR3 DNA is TGTGCCAGCTGGATCTACAATGAGCAGTTCTTC. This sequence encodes CASWIYNEQFF.

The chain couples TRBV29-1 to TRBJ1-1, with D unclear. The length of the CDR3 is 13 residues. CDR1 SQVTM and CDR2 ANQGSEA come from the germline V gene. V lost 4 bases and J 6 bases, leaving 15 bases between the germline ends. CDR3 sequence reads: CSVASGVASEAFF. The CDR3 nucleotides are TGCAGCGTTGCCAGTGGGGTCGCCTCTGAAGCTTTCTTT.

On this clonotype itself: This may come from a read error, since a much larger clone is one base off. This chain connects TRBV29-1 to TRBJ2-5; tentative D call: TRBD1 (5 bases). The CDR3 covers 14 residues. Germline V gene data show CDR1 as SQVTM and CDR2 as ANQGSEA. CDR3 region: CSVEDRVGQETRYF. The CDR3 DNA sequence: TGCAGCGTTGAAGACAGGGTGGGGCAAGAGACCCGGTACTTC.

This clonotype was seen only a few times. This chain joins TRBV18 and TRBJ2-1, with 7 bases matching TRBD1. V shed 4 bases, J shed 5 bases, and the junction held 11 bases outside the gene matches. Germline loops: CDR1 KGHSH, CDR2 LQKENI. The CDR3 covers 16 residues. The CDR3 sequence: CASSRTTGSGHNEQFF. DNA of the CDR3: TGTGCCAGCTCACGAACGACAGGGTCAGGACACAATGAGCAGTTCTTC. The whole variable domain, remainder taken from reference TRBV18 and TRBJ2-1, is NAGVMQNPRHLVRRRGQEARLRCSPMKGHSHVYWYRQLPEEGLKFMVYLQKENIIDESGMPKERFSAEFPKEGPSILRIQQVVRGDSAAYFCASSRTTGSGHNEQFFGPGTRLTVL.

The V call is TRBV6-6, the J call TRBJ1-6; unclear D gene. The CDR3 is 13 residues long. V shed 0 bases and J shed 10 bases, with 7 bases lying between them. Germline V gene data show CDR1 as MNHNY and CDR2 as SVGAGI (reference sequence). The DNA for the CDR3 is TGTGCCAGCAGTTACTCGGAGCAATCACCCCTCCACTTT. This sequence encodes CASSYSEQSPLHF.

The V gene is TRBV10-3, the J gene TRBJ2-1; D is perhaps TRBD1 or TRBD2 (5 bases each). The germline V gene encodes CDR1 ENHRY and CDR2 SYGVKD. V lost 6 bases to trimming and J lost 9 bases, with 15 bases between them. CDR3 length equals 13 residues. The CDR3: CAIRDGGGTEQFF. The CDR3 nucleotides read TGTGCCATCAGGGACGGCGGTGGGACTGAGCAGTTCTTC.

For the CDR3, the DNA is TGTGCCAGCAGCTCGGACAGGGCGACGGGGGAGCAGTACTTC. Translated, it gives CASSSDRATGEQYF. The chain is built from TRBV6-5 and TRBJ2-7; 8 positions agree with TRBD1. V shed 6 bases and J 7 bases; nucleotides not matched to a gene: 11. CDR1 MNHEY and CDR2 SVGAGI come from the germline V gene. The length of the CDR3 is 14 residues.

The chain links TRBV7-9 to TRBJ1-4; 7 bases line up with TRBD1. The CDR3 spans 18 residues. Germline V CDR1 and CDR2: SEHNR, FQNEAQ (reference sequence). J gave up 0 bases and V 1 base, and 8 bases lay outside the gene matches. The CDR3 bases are TGTGCCAGCAGCTTAGGTACAGGGGTTTGGGCAACTAATGAAAAACTGTTTTTT. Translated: CASSLGTGVWATNEKLFF.

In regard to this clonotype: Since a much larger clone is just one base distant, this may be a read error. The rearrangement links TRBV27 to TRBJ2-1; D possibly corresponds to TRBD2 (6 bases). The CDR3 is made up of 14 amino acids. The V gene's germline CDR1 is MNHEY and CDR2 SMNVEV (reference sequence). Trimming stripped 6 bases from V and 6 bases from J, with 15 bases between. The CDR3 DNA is TGTGCCAGCAGCTCTAGCGACACCTGCAATGAGCAGTTCTTC. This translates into CASSSSDTCNEQFF.

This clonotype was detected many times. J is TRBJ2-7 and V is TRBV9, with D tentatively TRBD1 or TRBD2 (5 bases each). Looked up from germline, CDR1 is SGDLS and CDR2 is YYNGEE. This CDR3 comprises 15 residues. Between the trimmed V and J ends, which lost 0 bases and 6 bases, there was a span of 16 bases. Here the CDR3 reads CASSVDGTSRREQYF. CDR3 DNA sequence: TGTGCCAGCAGCGTAGATGGGACCTCCAGGCGCGAGCAGTACTTC.

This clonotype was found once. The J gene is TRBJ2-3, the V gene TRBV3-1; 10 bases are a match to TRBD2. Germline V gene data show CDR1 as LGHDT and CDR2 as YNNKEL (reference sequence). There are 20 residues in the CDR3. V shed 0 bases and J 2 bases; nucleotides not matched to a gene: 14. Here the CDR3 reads CASSQEQAGGLLSYTDTQYF. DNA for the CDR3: TGTGCCAGCAGCCAAGAGCAAGCGGGAGGGCTCCTGTCGTACACAGATACGCAGTATTTT.

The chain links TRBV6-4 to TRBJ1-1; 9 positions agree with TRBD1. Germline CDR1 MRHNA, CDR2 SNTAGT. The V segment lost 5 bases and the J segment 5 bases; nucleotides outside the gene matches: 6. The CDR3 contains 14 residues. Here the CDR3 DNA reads TGTGCCAGCAGTCAATCGGGACAGGGAACTGAAGCTTTCTTT. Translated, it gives CASSQSGQGTEAFF.

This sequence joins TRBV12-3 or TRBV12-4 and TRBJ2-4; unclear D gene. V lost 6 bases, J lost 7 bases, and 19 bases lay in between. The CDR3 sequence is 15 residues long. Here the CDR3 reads CASSPLSSSGNIQYF. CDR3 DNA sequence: TGTGCCAGCAGCCCCTTATCCTCCTCCGGGAACATTCAGTACTTC.

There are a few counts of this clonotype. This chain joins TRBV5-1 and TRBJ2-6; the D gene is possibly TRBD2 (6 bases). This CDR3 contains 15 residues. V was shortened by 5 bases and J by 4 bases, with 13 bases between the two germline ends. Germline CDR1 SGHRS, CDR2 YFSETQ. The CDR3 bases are TGCGCCAGCAGGGAGGGCTCCCCCGGGGCCAACGTCCTGACTTTC. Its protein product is CASREGSPGANVLTF.

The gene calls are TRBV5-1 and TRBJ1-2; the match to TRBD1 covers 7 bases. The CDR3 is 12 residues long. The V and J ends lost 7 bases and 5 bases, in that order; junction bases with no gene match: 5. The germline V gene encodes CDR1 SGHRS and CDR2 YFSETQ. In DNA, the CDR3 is TGCGCCAGCGGCGAACAGGGGTATGGCTACACCTTC. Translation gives CASGEQGYGYTF.

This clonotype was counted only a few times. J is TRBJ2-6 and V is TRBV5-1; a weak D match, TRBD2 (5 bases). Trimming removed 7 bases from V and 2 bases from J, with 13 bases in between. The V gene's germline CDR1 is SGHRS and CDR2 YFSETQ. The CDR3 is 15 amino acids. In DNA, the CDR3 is TGCGCCAGCGCGGGCGCGTTCCCTGGGGCCAACGTCCTGACTTTC. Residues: CASAGAFPGANVLTF. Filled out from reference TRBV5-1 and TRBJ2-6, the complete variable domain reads KAGVTQTPRYLIKTRGQQVTLSCSPISGHRSVSWYQQTPGQGLQFLFEYFSETQRNKGNFPGRFSGRQFSNSRSEMNVSTLELGDSALYLCASAGAFPGANVLTFGAGSRLTVL.

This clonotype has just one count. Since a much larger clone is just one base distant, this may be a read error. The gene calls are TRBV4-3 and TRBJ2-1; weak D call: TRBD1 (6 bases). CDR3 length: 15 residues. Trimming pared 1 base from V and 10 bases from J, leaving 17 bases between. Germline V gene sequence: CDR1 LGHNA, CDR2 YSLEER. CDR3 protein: CASSQGRQQGYEQFF. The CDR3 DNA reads TGCGCCAGCAGCCAAGGACGGCAACAGGGATACGAGCAGTTCTTC.

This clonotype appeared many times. The CDR3 DNA follows: TGTGCCAGCAGCCCGCGGGGGTTTGAAGAGACCCAGTACTTC. Its protein is CASSPRGFEETQYF. The chain has TRBV7-2 and TRBJ2-5; 7 positions agree with TRBD2. V was pared by 5 bases and J by 3 bases, with 6 bases of the junction left unmatched. This CDR3 has 14 amino acids. Looked up from germline, CDR1 is SGHTA and CDR2 is FQGNSA. Full variable domain (rest looked up from reference TRBV7-2 and TRBJ2-5): GAGVSQSPSNKVTEKGKDVELRCDPISGHTALYWYRQSLGQGLEFLIYFQGNSAPDKSGLPSDRFSAERTGGSVSTLTIQRTQQEDSAVYLCASSPRGFEETQYFGPGTRLLVL.

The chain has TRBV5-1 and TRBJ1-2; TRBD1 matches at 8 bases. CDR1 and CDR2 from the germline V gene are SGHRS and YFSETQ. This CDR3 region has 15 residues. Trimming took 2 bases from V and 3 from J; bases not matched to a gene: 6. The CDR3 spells CASSLGQGIDYGYTF. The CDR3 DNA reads TGCGCCAGCAGCTTAGGACAGGGAATTGACTATGGCTACACCTTC.